Following are 8 T cell receptor beta chains from one sample sequenced in a study of cytomegalovirus exposure and HLA in healthy donors. A multiplex PCR was run with 60 Vbeta primers and 13 Jbeta primers. TCRdb's copy holds only in-frame clones and misses some; the assay was immunoSEQ multiplex PCR. This table has about 180,000 clones, about four fifths appearing once. Sequencing was done on a sample of PBMCs. These receptors were obtained from a woman under 30 in good health and CMV-seropositive.

The chain has TRBV19 and TRBJ1-2, with 10 positions matching TRBD1. Trimming cost V 5 bases and J 4 bases; bases outside gene matches: 4. The germline V gene encodes CDR1 LNHDA and CDR2 SQIVND (reference sequence). The CDR3 sequence is 14 residues long. CDR3 in amino acids: CASSWTGGSYGYTF. The CDR3 DNA follows: TGTGCCAGTAGTTGGACAGGGGGAAGCTATGGCTACACCTTC. Full variable domain (outside the CDR3, taken from reference TRBV19 and TRBJ1-2): DGGITQSPKYLFRKEGQNVTLSCEQNLNHDAMYWYRQDPGQGLRLIYYSQIVNDFQKGDIAEGYSVSREKKESFPLTVTSAQKNPTAFYLCASSWTGGSYGYTFGSGTRLTVV.

The V call is TRBV11-2, the J call TRBJ2-7; D gene ambiguous. The CDR3 spans 15 residues. Germline V lookup: CDR1 SGHAT, CDR2 FQNNGV. V gave up 7 bases and J gave up 3 bases, with 19 bases separating them. The CDR3 region has the DNA TGTGCCAGCACCGCCCAAGCTCTTTCGGGCTACGAGCAGTACTTC. It yields the protein CASTAQALSGYEQYF. The variable domain in full, completed from reference TRBV11-2 and TRBJ2-7, reads EAGVAQSPRYKIIEKRQSVAFWCNPISGHATLYWYQQILGQGPKLLIQFQNNGVVDDSQLPKDRFSAERLKGVDSTLKIQPAKLEDSAVYLCASTAQALSGYEQYFGPGTRLTVT.

This chain joins TRBV6-1 and TRBJ2-1, with a weak D call TRBD2 (6 bases). This CDR3 comprises 15 residues. Trimming stripped 1 base from V and 7 bases from J, with 14 bases between. The germline V gene has CDR1 MNHNS and CDR2 SASEGT. The CDR3 here is CASSEVWGVSNEQFF. CDR3 coding DNA: TGTGCCAGCAGTGAAGTTTGGGGGGTCAGTAATGAGCAGTTCTTC.

V is TRBV29-1 and J is TRBJ2-3; D gene uncertain. CDR1 SQVTM and CDR2 ANQGSEA come from the germline V gene. The V end lost 1 base, the J end lost 4 bases, and 9 bases lay between the germline ends. This CDR3 spans 13 amino acids. The chain's CDR3 is CSVEVLRADTQYF. The DNA of the CDR3 is TGCAGCGTTGAAGTCCTTAGAGCAGATACGCAGTATTTT.

The V and J genes are TRBV2 and TRBJ2-2, with TRBD1 identical over 9 bases. CDR3 length equals 14 residues. V dropped 4 bases and J dropped 5; count of bases not matched to a gene: 2. From germline, CDR1 is SNHLY and CDR2 FYNNEI. The CDR3 protein is CASSGTGETGELFF. CDR3 nucleotide sequence: TGTGCCAGCAGTGGGACAGGGGAAACCGGGGAGCTGTTTTTT.

The V call is TRBV7-8, the J call TRBJ2-5; 14 positions match TRBD2. Germline V gene lookup returns CDR1 SGHVS and CDR2 FQNEAQ. The CDR3 runs to 16 residues. J gave up 2 bases and V 6 bases, and 5 bases lay outside the gene matches. The CDR3 DNA reads TGTGCCAGCAGAAGCGGGACTAGCGGGGGTCAAGAGACCCAGTACTTC. This gives the protein CASRSGTSGGQETQYF.

The chain combines TRBV4-2 with TRBJ2-3, with D uncertain. Trimming stripped 4 bases from V and 1 base from J, with 6 bases between. The CDR3 consists of 13 residues. Germline-derived CDR1 and CDR2 are LGHNA and YNFKEQ. The chain's CDR3 is CASSPPGTDTQYF. CDR3 nucleotides: TGTGCCAGCAGCCCCCCAGGCACAGATACGCAGTATTTT.

The gene calls are TRBV7-8 and TRBJ2-3, with D tentatively TRBD2 (7 bases). V lost 5 bases and J 3 bases, leaving 15 bases between the germline ends. Germline lookup yields CDR1 SGHVS and CDR2 FQNEAQ. The CDR3 has 15 residues. The CDR3 DNA reads as TGTGCCAGCAGCCCAGAGGGGGGGCGTACAGATACGCAGTATTTT. It encodes CASSPEGGRTDTQYF.